This TCR beta chain is from a study of neurological immune-mediated disorders. In its sample, this clonotype was seen many times. With 10-nucleotide random UMIs included, cDNA was synthesized by 5'RACE. TCRdb called the 5' RACE reads again in MiXCR, with one record for every CDR3 protein. The sample carries 80,000 to 85,000 distinct CDR3 sequences, 2.5% to 3% recorded once. The germline gives CDR1 SGHRS, CDR2 YFSETQ. The length of the CDR3 is 16 residues. Trimming cost V 4 bases and J 0 bases, with 14 bases left between them. Source material: PBMCs. The V gene is TRBV5-1, the J gene TRBJ2-1; tentative D call: TRBD2 (5 bases). The sequence was collected from a woman in her twenties or thirties with multiple sclerosis. The CDR3 region has the DNA TGCGCCAGCAGCCCACTAGGCGGAAGCTCCTACAATGAGCAGTTCTTC. This gives the protein CASSPLGGSSYNEQFF. Full variable domain (missing parts from reference TRBV5-1 and TRBJ2-1): KAGVTQTPRYLIKTRGQQVTLSCSPISGHRSVSWYQQTPGQGLQFLFEYFSETQRNKGNFPGRFSGRQFSNSRSEMNVSTLELGDSALYLCASSPLGGSSYNEQFFGPGTRLTVL.